This TCR beta chain was documented in a study of lymphopenia after photon versus proton radiotherapy. Study-wide results and caveats: Better survival with proton therapy was suggested as possible, not demonstrated. A bigger post-nadir fall in TCR diversity correlated inversely with survival time in deceased patients. Photon-treated patients lost naive T cells and TCR diversity; proton-treated stayed stable.

The table came from immunoSEQ multiplex PCR; TCRdb's copy has only in-frame clones and leaves some out. This repertoire shows 150,000 to 200,000 clones, about 88% found once; its top ten account for 4% to 5%. The CDR3 is 15 residues long. V lost 2 bases and J 8 bases, leaving 18 bases between the germline ends. The V gene's germline CDR1 is GTSNPN and CDR2 SVGIG (reference sequence). Concerning this clone: The target antigen is unknown.

The material sequenced was peripheral blood, taken from a patient treated with photon-based radiotherapy. The sequence derives from a man over 45 with gastric cancer. The chain is built from TRBV30 and TRBJ1-4; D ambiguous. CDR3 region: CAWSLHTRGGEKLFF. CDR3 nucleotide sequence: TGTGCCTGGAGTCTCCACACGCGGGGAGGGGAAAAACTGTTTTTT.